This TCR beta chain was identified in a study of vaccination effects on CD4 cells after COVID-19. V lost 5 bases and J 1 base, leaving 9 bases between the germline ends. Germline CDR1 reads MGHRA; CDR2 reads YSYEKL. The CDR3 is made up of 14 amino acids. With regard to this clone: Antigen unknown.

Using viral peptide pools, the ViraFEST assay grew out antigen-specific CD4+ T cells prior to sequencing. Between days 9 and 11 of culture, CD4+ T cells were separated out. The study found no prior SARS-CoV-2 infection in the vaccine recipients, who tested negative for nucleocapsid antibodies. The table came from immunoSEQ multiplex PCR; TCRdb's copy has only in-frame clones and leaves some out. The profile shows just under 65,000 clones, roughly 76% of them singletons. The sample in question was CD4+ T cells from PBMCs cultured with HCoV-OC43 spike peptides, obtained before COVID-19 vaccination. Subset here: HCoV-OC43 spike overlapping peptide pool stimulation. The genes are TRBV4-1 and TRBJ1-5; unclear D gene. This TCR derives from a human donor who received a COVID-19 vaccine. The CDR3, as DNA: TGCGCCAGCAGCGAAGCCAGAAGCAATCAGCCCCAGCATTTT. Protein product: CASSEARSNQPQHF.